This TCR beta chain was sequenced for a study of identical twins. Study observations and caveats: Low generation probability was overrepresented in out-of-frame alpha sequences shared by twins. Fewer insertions were carried by abundant cord blood beta clonotypes, but none was seen in memory repertoires. Out-of-frame beta chain sequences displayed weaker excess sharing between twins.

TCRdb re-derived calls from the 5' RACE reads in MiXCR, one entry per CDR3 protein. This sample has around 650,000 distinct CDR3 sequences, with about 7.6% found just once. The J segment lost 12 bases and the V segment lost 3 bases, leaving 1 base of the junction unmatched. This CDR3 is 10 amino acids long. Germline V gene sequence: CDR1 DFQATT, CDR2 SNEGSKA (reference sequence). Comment on this clonotype: Its target is not known.

These sequences were also reported in another study, on yellow fever vaccine responses in identical twins.

The sample taken for sequencing was PBMCs. The receptor's source is a young woman in good health. The chain carries TRBV20-1 and TRBJ2-1, with 8 bases matching TRBD2. The CDR3 DNA is TGCAGTGCTAGTCTAGCGGGGCAGTTCTTC. Amino acids: CSASLAGQFF.